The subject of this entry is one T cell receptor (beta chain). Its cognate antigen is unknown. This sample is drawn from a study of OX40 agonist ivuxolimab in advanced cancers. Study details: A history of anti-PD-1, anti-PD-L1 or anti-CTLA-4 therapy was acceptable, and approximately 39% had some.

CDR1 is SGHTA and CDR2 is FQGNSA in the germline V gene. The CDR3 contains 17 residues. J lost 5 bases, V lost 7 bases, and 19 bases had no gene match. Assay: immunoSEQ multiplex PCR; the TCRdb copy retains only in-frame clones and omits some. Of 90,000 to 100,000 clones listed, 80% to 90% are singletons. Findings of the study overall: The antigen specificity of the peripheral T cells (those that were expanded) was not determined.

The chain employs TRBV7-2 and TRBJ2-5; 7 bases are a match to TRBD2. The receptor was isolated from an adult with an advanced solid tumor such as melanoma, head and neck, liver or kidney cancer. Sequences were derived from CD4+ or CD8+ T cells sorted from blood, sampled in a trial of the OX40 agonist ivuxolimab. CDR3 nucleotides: TGTGCCAGCACCCCGGGAGCGGGGAGAGCCGAGGGGGAGACCCAGTACTTC. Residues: CASTPGAGRAEGETQYF.